This entry is about one TCR beta chain. Its antigen is unknown. Base qualities are not provided; no much larger clone lies one nucleotide away. The data were taken from a study of T cell responses to AZD1222 COVID-19 vaccine (dated by TCRdb to 2020 to 2022). A note on the overall study: A total of 233 trial participants underwent TCR sequencing, of whom roughly 210 received two doses of AZD1222 and some 25 received two doses of the MenACWY control vaccine. Trial participants were enrolled by age into 18-55, 56-69 and 70-plus year subgroups, with roughly 150, 30 and 60 TCR-sequenced participants respectively.

The CDR3 contains 15 residues, cysteine and phenylalanine counted. Here the CDR3 DNA is all that survives: 45 bases in frame from base 1. According to the germline V gene (reference sequence), CDR1 reads LNHDA and CDR2 reads SQIVND. V was cut back by 0 bases and J by 5 bases, leaving a gap of 13 bases between them. Interpreted using the paper, the time point label stands for: baseline before first vaccination. Reading the label with the study, this specimen's treatment or condition is: meningococcal conjugate vaccine given as trial control. The vaccinee samples were drawn from two UK trials, COV001 and COV002, one of which was a single-blind randomized controlled phase 2/3 trial testing AZD1222 (ChAdOx1 nCoV-19) in healthy adults. For TCRbeta chain sequencing, PBMC samples were collected from trial participants at day 0 and at day 28 after the second dose. The CDR3 regions of human TCRbeta chains were subjected to immunosequencing. Concerning the study's data processing: TCRs in the repertoires were matched against a reference library of SARS-CoV-2-specific TCRs that had been generated with the MIRA antigen-specificity platform. Breadth was defined as the fraction of unique TCRs that were SARS-CoV-2-associated. Depth was defined as the fraction of total T cells that were SARS-CoV-2-associated. Using the MIRA data, each spike-specific TCR was assigned both to the spike region to which the TCR was reactive and to a CD4 or CD8 class. Log10-transformed breadth and depth values were compared by one-way ANOVA with Sidak's multiple comparisons tests. Drawn from immuneACCESS, this table holds only the in-frame rearrangements with V and J called that TCRdb kept. Clones are partly lost; checked studies trace under half to an unresolved V gene and leave the rest unexplained. Clone size and the V and J calls come from that table; the DNA yielded D and trimming. The sample table lists roughly 150,000 clones, 88% of them with a count of one. The ten largest make up 3% to 4% of the sample.

The paper as a whole reports these results and caveats: Reportedly, close to half of the unique spike-specific TCRs recognized epitopes lying outside the regions that are mutated in the B.1.351 and B.1.1.7 variants. After two AZD1222 doses, spike-specific TCR breadth and depth were significantly higher than at day 0 and than in MenACWY recipients. Participants were mostly white British and included more females than males, and it was suggested by the authors that clonal diversity may have been underestimated. Because no samples from the day 14 peak response were available, repertoires could be characterized only after the peak T cell response. CD4 TCRs associated with the vaccine covered the entire spike protein, and the dominant responses were in regions 160-218 and 743-854. Conclusions about previously exposed vaccinees are limited, since just a handful of AZD1222 recipients were seropositive for SARS-CoV-2 at baseline. The 56-69-year group was small, and its depth increase did not reach significance, likely because of low power.

The chain employs TRBV19 and TRBJ1-2; TRBD1 is possibly the D segment (6 matching bases). The specimen comprised peripheral blood, sampled on day 0 of MenACWY control vaccination. The receptor's source is an adult in good health. In nucleotide form, the sequence is TGTGCCAGTAGTATAGAGGCGGGGGCGGCGTATGGCTACACCTTC. Protein translation: CASSIEAGAAYGYTF.